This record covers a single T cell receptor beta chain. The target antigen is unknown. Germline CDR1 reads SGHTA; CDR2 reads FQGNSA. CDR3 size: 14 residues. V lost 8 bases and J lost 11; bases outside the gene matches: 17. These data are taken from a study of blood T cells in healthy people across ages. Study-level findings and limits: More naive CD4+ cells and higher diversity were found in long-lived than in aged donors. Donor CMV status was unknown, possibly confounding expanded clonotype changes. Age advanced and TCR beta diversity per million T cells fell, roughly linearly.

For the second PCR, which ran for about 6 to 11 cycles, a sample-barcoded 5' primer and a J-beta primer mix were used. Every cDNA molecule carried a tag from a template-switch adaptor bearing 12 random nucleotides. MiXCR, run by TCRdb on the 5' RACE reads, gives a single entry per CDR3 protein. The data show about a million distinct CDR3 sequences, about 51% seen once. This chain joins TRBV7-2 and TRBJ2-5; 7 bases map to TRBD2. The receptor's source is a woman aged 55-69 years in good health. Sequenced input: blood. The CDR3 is CASVRLAVNNEQYF. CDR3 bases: TGTGCCAGCGTCCGGCTAGCGGTGAACAATGAGCAGTACTTC.